The 16 T cell receptor beta chains below all came from one sample that was sequenced in a study of cytomegalovirus exposure and HLA in healthy donors. Use of 60 Vbeta and 13 Jbeta primers characterized the PCR. Repertoires were generated with immunoSEQ multiplex PCR, while TCRdb's copy carries only in-frame clones and drops some. The repertoire holds approximately 70,000 clones, with around two thirds as singletons. Sequencing used PBMCs. The receptors shown here come from a human donor in good health.

This rearrangement joins TRBV27 to TRBJ1-1, with TRBD1 identical over 8 bases. CDR3 length equals 14 residues. The germline V gene encodes CDR1 MNHEY and CDR2 SMNVEV (reference sequence). V shed 6 bases, J shed 1 base, and the junction held 4 bases outside the gene matches. CDR3 bases: TGTGCCAGCAGGTACAGGGGGGAGAACACTGAAGCTTTCTTT. Translating it yields CASRYRGENTEAFF.

The V call is TRBV5-1, the J call TRBJ2-5, with 8 bases lining up with TRBD2. Germline CDR1 reads SGHRS; CDR2 reads YFSETQ. The trim removed 6 bases at V and 3 bases at J, leaving 10 bases unmatched. The CDR3 runs to 15 residues. For the CDR3, the DNA is TGCGCCAGCACCCCGACGGGAGGGGGAGAAGAGACCCAGTACTTC. As protein: CASTPTGGGEETQYF.

The chain employs TRBV9 and TRBJ2-7; the match to TRBD1 covers 7 bases. After removal of 4 bases from V and 3 bases from J, the junction contained 10 bases not matched to a gene. CDR3 length: 15 amino acids. CDR1 SGDLS and CDR2 YYNGEE come from the germline V gene. CDR3 amino acids: CASSPTGALDYEQYF. The CDR3, as DNA: TGTGCCAGCAGCCCAACAGGGGCCCTTGACTACGAGCAGTACTTC.

V is TRBV25-1 and J is TRBJ2-1; 14 bases align to TRBD2. The germline gives CDR1 MGHDK, CDR2 SYGVNS. The V gene end was trimmed by 4 bases and the J gene end by 10 bases; junction bases not matched to a gene: 9. The CDR3 has 16 amino acids. CDR3: CASSAGTSGGLIEQFF. As DNA, the CDR3 is TGTGCCAGCAGTGCAGGGACTAGCGGGGGTCTAATAGAGCAGTTCTTC.

This clone was picked up a small number of times. Mismatch with germline at one junction end may stem from a read error. The chain carries TRBV5-4 and TRBJ1-2, with 10 bases lining up with TRBD1. The CDR3 sequence is 15 residues long. Germline assignment: CDR1 SGHNT and CDR2 YYREEE (reference sequence). The CDR3 DNA reads as TGTGCCAGCAGGGAGGGACAGGGGACTCCGGGGGGCTACCCCTTC. Translating it yields CASREGQGTPGGYPF.

The sample holds one count of this clone. The chain uses TRBV30 and TRBJ2-6, with D tentatively TRBD1 (5 bases). The V end was cut by 2 bases, the J end by 0 bases, with 8 bases between. The CDR3 is made up of 15 amino acids. Germline CDR1 reads GTSNPN; CDR2 reads SVGIG (reference sequence). The CDR3 coding sequence is TGTGCCTGGAGTACAGGCTTCTCTGGGGCCAACGTCCTGACTTTC. This sequence encodes CAWSTGFSGANVLTF.

This chain uses TRBV7-3 with TRBJ2-5; 10 bases fit TRBD1. Germline V gene data show CDR1 as SGHTA and CDR2 as FQGTGA. After removal of 4 bases from V and 3 bases from J, the junction contained 2 bases not matched to a gene. The CDR3 length is 14 residues. The CDR3 nucleotides read TGTGCCAGCAGCTCCGGGACAGGGGAAGAGACCCAGTACTTC. This translates into CASSSGTGEETQYF.

This sequence joins TRBV5-4 and TRBJ1-2; maybe TRBD1 (6 bases). V was clipped by 0 bases and J by 4 bases, with 13 bases between them. Germline-derived CDR1 and CDR2 are SGHNT and YYREEE (reference sequence). The length of the CDR3 is 15 residues. Here the CDR3 reads CASSLDFQGSYGYTF. The CDR3 nucleotides read TGTGCCAGCAGCTTGGATTTTCAGGGGAGCTATGGCTACACCTTC.

The V and J genes are TRBV5-6 and TRBJ2-7; weak D call: TRBD1 (6 bases). This CDR3 has 14 residues. The germline V gene encodes CDR1 SGHDT and CDR2 YYEEEE. Trimming took off 2 bases at V and 2 bases at J, with 11 bases between the two ends. The CDR3 DNA sequence: TGTGCCAGCAGCTTAGATCGGACAGCCTACGAGCAGTACTTC. Translating it yields CASSLDRTAYEQYF.

The chain is built from TRBV27 and TRBJ2-5, with TRBD1 matching 8 bases. Germline V CDR1 and CDR2: MNHEY, SMNVEV (reference sequence). CDR3 length: 13 residues. The V segment lost 6 bases and the J segment 7 bases; nucleotides outside the gene matches: 7. The CDR3 loop is CASRAGQAGTQYF. The CDR3 DNA reads TGTGCCAGCAGGGCGGGACAGGCCGGGACCCAGTACTTC.

The rearrangement uses TRBV13 and TRBJ2-1; a weak D match, TRBD2 (5 bases). V was pared by 4 bases and J by 7 bases, with 14 bases between. Germline V gene sequence: CDR1 PRHDT, CDR2 FYEKMQ (reference sequence). This CDR3 is built from 14 residues. The CDR3, as DNA: TGTGCCAGCAGCTCTACTAGTTTGATAAATGAGCAGTTCTTC. Encoded protein: CASSSTSLINEQFF.

The chain employs TRBV6-5 and TRBJ2-7; 7 bases are a match to TRBD1. Germline-derived CDR1 and CDR2 are MNHEY and SVGAGI. J gave up 2 bases and V 4 bases, and 11 bases lay outside the gene matches. CDR3 length: 16 amino acids. CDR3 sequence (DNA): TGTGCCAGCAGTTCGGCGAGGGGACAGAGTGCCTACGAGCAGTACTTC. Amino acid sequence: CASSSARGQSAYEQYF.

The chain joins TRBV29-1 to TRBJ2-1, with 9 bases lining up with TRBD1. The germline gives CDR1 SQVTM, CDR2 ANQGSEA. The CDR3 contains 14 residues. V shed 6 bases, J shed 0 bases, and the junction held 3 bases outside the gene matches. CDR3 nucleotide sequence: TGCAGCGTCGGGACAGGGAGCTCCTACAATGAGCAGTTCTTC. This codes for CSVGTGSSYNEQFF.

CDR3 sequence: CASSPLGGSRYNEQFF. The DNA for the CDR3 is TGTGCCAGCAGCCCTCTTGGTGGGAGTAGGTACAATGAGCAGTTCTTC. V and J are TRBV7-3 and TRBJ2-1, with a possible D match to TRBD2 (5 bases). The V gene lost 5 bases and the J gene lost 4 bases, with 18 bases spanning the gap. This CDR3 region has 16 residues. Looked up from germline, CDR1 is SGHTA and CDR2 is FQGTGA.

The V gene is TRBV19, the J gene TRBJ1-1; D call uncertain. This CDR3 is built from 13 residues. With 5 bases removed from V and 1 base from J, the gap between germline ends came to 8 bases. The germline gives CDR1 LNHDA, CDR2 SQIVND (reference sequence). CDR3: CASSLGPNTEAFF. The CDR3 nucleotides read TGTGCCAGTAGTCTTGGGCCGAACACTGAAGCTTTCTTT.

The chain uses TRBV30 and TRBJ2-3; a weak D match, TRBD2 (6 bases). The V end lost 8 bases, the J end lost 3 bases, and 9 bases lay between the germline ends. Per the germline V gene, CDR1 is GTSNPN and CDR2 is SVGIG (reference sequence). The CDR3 length is 11 residues. The CDR3 DNA is TGTGCCAGCCGGGAGACAGATACGCAGTATTTT. It specifies CASRETDTQYF.